This TCR beta chain was sequenced during a study of T cell responses to AZD1222 COVID-19 vaccine. Broader study findings: No repertoire was sampled before or during the peak T cell response, only after it. Unmutated variant regions are reportedly targeted by nearly half of spike-specific TCRs. Spike-spanning, vaccine-associated CD4 TCRs were dominant at 160-218 and 743-854.

Remarks on this clone: Antigen: not known.

Trimming took off 3 bases at V and 9 bases at J, with 18 bases between the two ends. The CDR3 extends over 14 amino acids. The germline V gene encodes CDR1 SGDLS and CDR2 YYNGEE. Clones were read by immunoSEQ multiplex PCR, and TCRdb kept only the in-frame ones, dropping some. The data show about 120,000 clones, with 85% to 90% seen just once and less than 4% held by the top ten. The sequence came from an adult in good health. The material sequenced was peripheral blood, taken on day 0 of AZD1222 vaccination. The V call is TRBV9, the J call TRBJ1-2; D is perhaps TRBD1 (5 bases). The CDR3 DNA sequence: TGTGCCAGCAGCGAAAGGGCAGGGATAAAGAGCTACACCTTC. Translated: CASSERAGIKSYTF.